Listed below are T cell receptor beta chains from one sample, sequenced in a study of control samples from healthy donors and cancer patients. Profiling relied on immunoSEQ multiplex PCR, and the TCRdb table lists in-frame clones only, not all of them. The table shows around 150,000 clones, with about 87% occurring only once. Specimen: blood. Receptors originate from a man younger than 40 in good health. Both conserved end residues are part of each CDR3. A D gene is named only where the DNA matches it firmly. Only part of the rows carry a size: once, few, many, or a class if the clone is expanded.

CASSSGWDLGQPQHF,TGTGCCAGCAGCTCGGGGTGGGACCTAGGCCAGCCCCAGCATTTT,TRBJ1-5,NA,TRBV7-9,NA
CSVGLAGPNEQFF,TGCAGCGTGGGACTAGCGGGACCCAATGAGCAGTTCTTC,TRBJ2-1,NA,TRBV29-1,TRBD2
CASSPVTTLTGELFF,TGTGCCAGCAGCCCCGTGACTACCCTCACCGGGGAGCTGTTTTTT,TRBJ2-2,few,TRBV5-6,NA
CASSEIRGRGDEQFF,TGTGCCAGCAGTGAAATTAGGGGGCGAGGGGATGAGCAGTTCTTC,TRBJ2-1,many,TRBV6-1,TRBD1
CATSRDSRGRQPQHF,TGTGCCACCAGCAGAGATAGCAGGGGTAGGCAGCCCCAGCATTTT,TRBJ1-5,once,TRBV15,NA
CASSQSKGLEQFF,TGTGCCAGCAGCCAATCCAAGGGGTTAGAGCAGTTCTTC,TRBJ2-1,NA,TRBV6-2/TRBV6-3,NA
CASSYTGELFF,TGTGCCAGCAGCTACACCGGGGAGCTGTTTTTT,TRBJ2-2,once,TRBV28,NA
CASNGVLGFETQYF,TGTGCCAGCAATGGGGTTCTGGGATTTGAGACCCAGTACTTC,TRBJ2-5,NA,TRBV2,NA
CASSFEREFYGYTF,TGTGCCAGCAGCTTTGAGCGGGAATTCTATGGCTACACCTTC,TRBJ1-2,NA,TRBV11-2,NA
CSAREATNRF,TGCAGTGCTAGAGAGGCAACTAATCGTTTT,TRBJ1-1,NA,TRBV20-1,NA
CASTVGGAGQPQHF,TGTGCCAGCACCGTGGGGGGGGCGGGCCAGCCCCAGCATTTT,TRBJ1-5,NA,TRBV28,NA
CASSLGSGQVSGNTIYF,TGTGCCAGCAGCTTGGGGTCGGGACAGGTCTCAGGAAACACCATATATTTT,TRBJ1-3,NA,TRBV5-5,TRBD1